This T cell receptor beta chain comes out of a study of cytomegalovirus exposure and HLA in healthy donors. Across the study: Genotyping of nearly 400 donors showed that 80% to 85% belonged to the Caucasian-associated ancestry cluster. Broader study findings: Equally common other TCR beta chains were less clonally expanded than HLA-associated ones, a later analysis found.

PCR used 60 Vbeta primers and 13 Jbeta primers. TCRdb keeps only in-frame clones here, not all; method: immunoSEQ multiplex PCR. Of roughly 110,000 clones in the sample, less than 80% were seen once. The germline CDR1 and CDR2 sequences are SGHRS and YFSETQ. The V and J ends lost 0 bases and 7 bases, in that order; junction bases with no gene match: 5. The CDR3 extends over 15 amino acids. A remark on this clone: Its target is unknown.

Material for sequencing was PBMCs. The chain carries TRBV5-1 and TRBJ1-4; TRBD1 matches at 8 bases. This receptor was identified in a man aged 55 to 70 in good health and CMV-seronegative. The CDR3 nucleotides are TGCGCCAGCAGCTTGGGCAGGGGGCGAGGTGAAAAACTGTTTTTT. Translating gives CASSLGRGRGEKLFF.